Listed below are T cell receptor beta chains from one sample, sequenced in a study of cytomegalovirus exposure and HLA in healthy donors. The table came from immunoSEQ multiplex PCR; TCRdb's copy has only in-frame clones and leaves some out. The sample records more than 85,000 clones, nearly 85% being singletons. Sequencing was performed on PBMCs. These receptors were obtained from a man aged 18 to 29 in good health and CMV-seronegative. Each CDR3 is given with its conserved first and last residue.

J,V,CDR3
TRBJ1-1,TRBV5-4,CASSWGQGATEAFF
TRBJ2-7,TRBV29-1,CSVEDPGGGGKYEQYF
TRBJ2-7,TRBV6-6,CASSYPDRDYEQYF
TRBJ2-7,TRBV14,CASSHTGLYEQYF
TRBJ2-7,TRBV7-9,CSSSHTRTGIPSYEQYF
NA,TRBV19,CASSTPGQGSYEQYF
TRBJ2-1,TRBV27,CASSLGQQLNNEQFF
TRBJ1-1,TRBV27,CASSLRHRQGKWLTEAFF
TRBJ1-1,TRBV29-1,CSVWTGSEPEAFF
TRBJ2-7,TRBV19,CASSMGHRGDYEQYF
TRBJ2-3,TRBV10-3,CATETGEGTDTQYF
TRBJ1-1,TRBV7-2,CASSLEGDTEAFF
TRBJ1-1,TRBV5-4,CASSPGTENTEAFF
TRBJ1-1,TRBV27,CASSLWGGSNTEAFF
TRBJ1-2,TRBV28,CASSRSNIAAGGYTF
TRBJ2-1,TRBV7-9,CASSSILGGVNEQFF
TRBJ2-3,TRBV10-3,CAISEASGPGADTQYF
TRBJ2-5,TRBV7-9,CAIILGETQYF
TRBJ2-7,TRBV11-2,CASRGTAGTYEQYF
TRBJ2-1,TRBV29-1,CSVEARAGVLYNEQFF
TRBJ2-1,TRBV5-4,CAGGGGQGQFF
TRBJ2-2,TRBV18,CASSPGVAGVGELFF
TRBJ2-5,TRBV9,CASSVAGLAEETQYF
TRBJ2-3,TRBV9,CASSAGTSGRSSTDTQYF
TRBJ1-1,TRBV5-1,CASRGGGTEAFF
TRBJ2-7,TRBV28,CASRGTASSYEQYF
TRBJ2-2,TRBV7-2,CASSLNLAGGPGGELFF
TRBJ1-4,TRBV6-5,CASSSAGQTNEKLFF
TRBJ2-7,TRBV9,CASSVGSGEFYEQYF
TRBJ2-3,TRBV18,CASSAGLTDTQYF
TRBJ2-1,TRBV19,CASSVLISTNNEQFF
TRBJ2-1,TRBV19,CATGAGRHLIYEQFF
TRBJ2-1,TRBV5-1,CASSSGQGAISYNEQFF
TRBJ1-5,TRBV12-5,CASGLADRGNQPQHF
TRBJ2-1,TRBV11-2,CASSSWTSGGYNEQFF
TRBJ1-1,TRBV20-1,CSARDRGEAFF
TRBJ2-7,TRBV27,CASSLRPSLREQYF
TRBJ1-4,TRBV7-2,CASSLTVFGARGDEKLFF
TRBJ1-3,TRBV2,CASSEAAGRNTIYF
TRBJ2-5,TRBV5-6,CASSLGLAGVGETQYF
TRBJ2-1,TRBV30,CACQLSLAGGNEQFF
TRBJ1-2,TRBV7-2,CASSLSAAGSYGYTF
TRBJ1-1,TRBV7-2,CASSLGGAGTEAFF
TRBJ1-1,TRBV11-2,CASSSREGLGTEAFF
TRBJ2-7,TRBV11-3,CASSLAPRDSAYEQYF
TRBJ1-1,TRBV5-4,CASKQGGTEAFF
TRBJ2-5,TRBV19,CASSAGTVVGAQYF
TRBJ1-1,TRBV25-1,CASSVTGANTEAFF
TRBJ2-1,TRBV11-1,CASSLQGEQFF
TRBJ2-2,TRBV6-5,CASSRRPAGDGELFF
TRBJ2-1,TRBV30,CAWNQGHYNEQFF
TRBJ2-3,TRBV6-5,CASNDRVTDTQYF
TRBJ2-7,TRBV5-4,CASSLFSAGGREQYF
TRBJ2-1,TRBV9,CATSRGTPSYNEQFF